Listed below are T cell receptor beta chains from one sample, sequenced in a study of breast tumors, draining lymph nodes, adjacent tissues. TCRdb re-called the multiplex PCR reads with MiXCR, one entry per CDR3 protein. The sample records about 230,000 distinct CDR3 sequences, approximately 30% being singletons. The sequencing input was axillary lymph node tissue. The receptors were gathered from a female donor with breast cancer. Some clones in this sample may be carry-over from other donors' samples. CDR3s include the opening cysteine and the closing phenylalanine or tryptophan. A D gene is named only where the DNA matches it firmly. Only some rows state a clone size, as once, few, many or a class for expanded clones.

size: many
J: TRBJ2-7
V: TRBV6-2/TRBV6-3
D: .
DNA: TGTGCCAGCAGACCGGACGGGCGGGACTTATCCGAGCAGTACTTC
CDR3: CASRPDGRDLSEQYF

size: many
J: TRBJ2-4
V: TRBV7-8
D: .
DNA: TGTGCCAGCAGCAAGGCTCAGGCAAACATTCAGTACTTC
CDR3: CASSKAQANIQYF

size: many
J: TRBJ1-6
V: TRBV15
D: TRBD1
DNA: TGTGCCACCAGCACCAGACAGGGCGGTCGAGCCCTCCACTTT
CDR3: CATSTRQGGRALHF

size: many
J: TRBJ2-7
V: TRBV9
D: TRBD2
DNA: TGTGCCAGCAGCGTAGGGAGTAAGGCTAGCGGACTCTACGAGCAGTACTTC
CDR3: CASSVGSKASGLYEQYF

size: once
J: TRBJ2-7
V: TRBV20-1
D: TRBD2
DNA: TGCAGTGCTAGAGATATTAGCGGGCTTACCTACGAGCAGTACTTC
CDR3: CSARDISGLTYEQYF

size: once
J: TRBJ2-5
V: TRBV29-1
D: .
DNA: TGCAGCGTTGGAGAGCCGGACTACGTGGCCCAGTACTTC
CDR3: CSVGEPDYVAQYF

size: .
J: TRBJ2-5
V: TRBV20-1
D: TRBD2
DNA: TGCAGGAGACTAGCGGGGGGACAAGAGACCCAGTACTTC
CDR3: CRRLAGGQETQYF

size: few
J: TRBJ1-1
V: TRBV19
D: .
DNA: TGTGCCAGTAATACACTTCTGGGGACTGAAGCTTTCTTT
CDR3: CASNTLLGTEAFF

size: .
J: TRBJ1-1
V: TRBV5-1
D: TRBD1
DNA: TGCGCCAGCAGCTACCATATCGGGACAGGGCTACCTGAAGCTTTCTTT
CDR3: CASSYHIGTGLPEAFF

size: many
J: TRBJ1-2
V: TRBV24-1
D: .
DNA: TGTGCCACCAGTGCCAATAACTATGGCTACACCTTC
CDR3: CATSANNYGYTF

size: many
J: TRBJ2-7
V: TRBV5-1
D: TRBD1
DNA: TGCGCCAGCAGCAAATACGCCGGGACAGGGGTAGAGCAGTACTTC
CDR3: CASSKYAGTGVEQYF

size: many
J: TRBJ1-2
V: TRBV19
D: .
DNA: TGTGCCAGTAGTATAGGCGACGGGCCCGTTGGATTC
CDR3: CASSIGDGPVGF

size: many
J: TRBJ2-6
V: TRBV19
D: TRBD1
DNA: TGTGCCAGTAGTCCCTGGGGACAGGCTCGAGGGGCCAACGTCCTGACTTTC
CDR3: CASSPWGQARGANVLTF

size: few
J: TRBJ1-1
V: TRBV20-1
D: TRBD1
DNA: TGCAGTGTGGAACAGGGGGTGACTGAAGCTTTCTTT
CDR3: CSVEQGVTEAFF

size: many
J: TRBJ2-7
V: TRBV18
D: .
DNA: TGTGCCAGCTCACCACCCCCACAGGCTCTGGTAGACGAGCAGTACTTC
CDR3: CASSPPPQALVDEQYF

size: many
J: TRBJ2-1
V: TRBV15
D: TRBD2
DNA: TGTGCCACCAGCAGCCTCCGACTAGCTAATGAGGATGAGCAGTTCTTC
CDR3: CATSSLRLANEDEQFF

size: .
J: TRBJ2-1
V: TRBV2
D: .
DNA: TGTGCCATCCTCACAGGGCGCAATGAGCAGTTCTTC
CDR3: CAILTGRNEQFF

size: .
J: TRBJ1-1
V: TRBV7-9
D: TRBD1
DNA: TGTGCCAGCAGTGGGACAGAGACGAACACTGAAGCTTTCTTT
CDR3: CASSGTETNTEAFF

size: many
J: TRBJ2-7
V: TRBV7-8
D: TRBD2
DNA: TGTGCCAGCAGCTCCAACAGCGGGAGAGTTACCTACGAGCAGTACTTC
CDR3: CASSSNSGRVTYEQYF

size: .
J: TRBJ2-7
V: TRBV20-1
D: TRBD1
DNA: TGCAGTGCTAGAGATTTCAGGGGGCAAGCCGGGCAGTACTTC
CDR3: CSARDFRGQAGQYF

size: .
J: TRBJ2-1
V: TRBV12-3/TRBV12-4
D: TRBD2
DNA: TGTGCCAGCAGTTTATCGGGACTAGTCTACAATGAGCAGTTCTTC
CDR3: CASSLSGLVYNEQFF

size: many
J: TRBJ2-7
V: TRBV14
D: TRBD1
DNA: TGTGCCAGCAGTCGATCGACAGGGGGAGTGTACGAGCAGTACTTC
CDR3: CASSRSTGGVYEQYF

size: many
J: TRBJ2-5
V: TRBV6-5
D: .
DNA: TGTGCCAGCAGTTACTCGAGAGCGGGCCTCCAAGAGACCCAGTACTTC
CDR3: CASSYSRAGLQETQYF

size: .
J: TRBJ2-3
V: TRBV6-5
D: TRBD2
DNA: TGTGCCAGCAGTCACCAACTAGCGCGCAGCACAGATACGCAGTATTTT
CDR3: CASSHQLARSTDTQYF

size: many
J: TRBJ2-5
V: TRBV11-3
D: .
DNA: TGTGCCAGCAGCCCTCCGGGGGTCGAGACCCAGTACTTC
CDR3: CASSPPGVETQYF

size: many
J: TRBJ1-1
V: TRBV7-9
D: .
DNA: TGTGCCAGCAGCTTAGGGGGGATGAACACTGAAGCTTTCTTT
CDR3: CASSLGGMNTEAFF

size: many
J: TRBJ2-7
V: TRBV29-1
D: .
DNA: TGCAGCGTTAGGCCGGGCCCCTACGAGCAGTACTTC
CDR3: CSVRPGPYEQYF

size: many
J: TRBJ1-5
V: TRBV30
D: .
DNA: TGTGCCTGGAGTGTCAAGGTTCAAGAGCCCCAGCATTTT
CDR3: CAWSVKVQEPQHF

size: many
J: TRBJ2-1
V: TRBV11-2
D: TRBD2
DNA: TGTGCCAGCAGCCGTCCCGGGGGGGGAAGAAATGAGCAGTTCTTC
CDR3: CASSRPGGGRNEQFF

size: many
J: TRBJ2-1
V: TRBV10-2
D: TRBD2
DNA: TGCGCCAGCACTAGCGGGAGATCGGGTGAGCAGTTCTTC
CDR3: CASTSGRSGEQFF

size: many
J: TRBJ1-6
V: TRBV6-6
D: .
DNA: TGTGCCAGCAGTTACGGGGAGACACCCCTCCACTTT
CDR3: CASSYGETPLHF

size: .
J: TRBJ2-7
V: TRBV7-2
D: .
DNA: TGTGCCAACAGCTTACGGCGGAAAGACGAGCAGTACTTC
CDR3: CANSLRRKDEQYF

size: many
J: TRBJ2-7
V: TRBV28
D: TRBD1
DNA: TGTGCCAGCAGGTCGCCCGGGACAGGGGACTACGAGCAGTACTTC
CDR3: CASRSPGTGDYEQYF

size: many
J: TRBJ1-6
V: TRBV20-1
D: .
DNA: TGCAGTGCCTCCCGGGGGGTACTACTTAATTCACCCCTCCACTTT
CDR3: CSASRGVLLNSPLHF

size: many
J: TRBJ2-7
V: TRBV10-3
D: .
DNA: TGTGCCATCAGAGGAGCCTCCTACGAGCAGTACTTC
CDR3: CAIRGASYEQYF

size: .
J: TRBJ1-5
V: TRBV9
D: .
DNA: TGTGCCAGCAGCGTAGGATGGGCCCAAGAGACCCAGCATTTT
CDR3: CASSVGWAQETQHF

size: many
J: TRBJ2-3
V: TRBV6-5
D: .
DNA: TGTGCCAGCAGTCAAAGACTTGGAAGCACAGATACGCAGTATTTT
CDR3: CASSQRLGSTDTQYF

size: few
J: TRBJ2-1
V: TRBV18
D: .
DNA: TGTGCCAGCTCACCCGGGACGATCAATGAGCAGTTCTTC
CDR3: CASSPGTINEQFF

size: .
J: TRBJ1-5
V: TRBV29-1
D: .
DNA: TGCAGCGTCGAGAGGAGGACTAGCGGGAGAAGTGAGCATTTT
CDR3: CSVERRTSGRSEHF

size: many
J: TRBJ1-6
V: TRBV2
D: .
DNA: TGTGCCAGCAACATGGGGGATTCACCCCTCCACTTT
CDR3: CASNMGDSPLHF

size: many
J: TRBJ2-7
V: TRBV25-1
D: TRBD2
DNA: TGTGCCAGCAGTGAATATAAAGGGGGAGCGGGAGGCGCCTACGAGCAGTACTTC
CDR3: CASSEYKGGAGGAYEQYF

size: many
J: TRBJ2-7
V: TRBV7-3
D: .
DNA: TGTGCCAGCAACGGGACTTCCTACGAGCAGTACTTC
CDR3: CASNGTSYEQYF

size: .
J: TRBJ2-7
V: TRBV7-9
D: TRBD1
DNA: TGTGCCAGCAGCCGGACAGGGGCGACCGAGCAGTACTTC
CDR3: CASSRTGATEQYF

size: many
J: TRBJ2-7
V: TRBV18
D: TRBD2
DNA: TGTGCCAGCTCCAGTCCCTTGCGGGGGGACGAGCAGTACTTC
CDR3: CASSSPLRGDEQYF

size: .
J: TRBJ1-2
V: TRBV20-1
D: .
DNA: TGCAGTGCTAGAGAGGGCGCTCGGGGCTACACCTTC
CDR3: CSAREGARGYTF

size: .
J: TRBJ1-5
V: TRBV12-3/TRBV12-4
D: .
DNA: TGTGCCAGCAGTGGGACAAGGGAGCGGCCCCAGCATTTT
CDR3: CASSGTRERPQHF

size: many
J: TRBJ1-5
V: TRBV30
D: .
DNA: TGTGCCTGGGGCGGGGGAGGCAATCAGCCCCAGCATTTT
CDR3: CAWGGGGNQPQHF

size: many
J: TRBJ1-5
V: TRBV19
D: TRBD1
DNA: TGTGCCAGTAGTGATGACAGGGGCCCCAGACAGCCCCAGCATTTT
CDR3: CASSDDRGPRQPQHF

size: many
J: TRBJ1-3
V: TRBV5-1
D: .
DNA: TGCGCCAGCGGGGCGGGGGCCCCTGGAAACACCATATATTTT
CDR3: CASGAGAPGNTIYF

size: many
J: TRBJ1-2
V: TRBV20-1
D: .
DNA: TGCAGTGCCCCGACACCGGATAACTATGGCTACACCTTC
CDR3: CSAPTPDNYGYTF

size: many
J: TRBJ2-7
V: TRBV30
D: .
DNA: TGTGCCTGGAGTGTATACCTTCCGGGGCAGCCCTACGAGCAGTACTTC
CDR3: CAWSVYLPGQPYEQYF

size: .
J: TRBJ1-1
V: TRBV30
D: .
DNA: TGTGCCTGGGGAGGGACTCTAGACACTGAAGCTTTCTTT
CDR3: CAWGGTLDTEAFF

size: .
J: TRBJ1-2
V: TRBV14
D: .
DNA: TGTGCCAGCAGCCCCCAGACTAGCGACTATGGCTACACCTTC
CDR3: CASSPQTSDYGYTF

size: many
J: TRBJ2-1
V: TRBV7-6
D: .
DNA: TGTGCCAGCAGCTTAGGCGGCTCCTCACCCACCTACAATGAGCAGTTCTTC
CDR3: CASSLGGSSPTYNEQFF